These 16 T cell receptor beta chains were all obtained from the same sample, sequenced in a study of blood T cells in healthy people across ages. Alongside a J-beta primer mix, a sample-barcoded 5' primer served in a second PCR lasting roughly 7 to 11 cycles. TCRdb reanalysed the 5' RACE reads using MiXCR and keeps one entry per CDR3 protein. The sample has 750,000 to 1,000,000 distinct CDR3 sequences; 25% to 35% are singletons. The same data also went into a second study, on T cells of mothers and their children.

The specimen sequenced was blood. Every receptor here comes from a middle-aged woman in good health.

The rearrangement joins TRBV7-9 to TRBJ1-1; D ambiguous. The CDR3 sequence is 13 residues long. CDR1 SEHNR and CDR2 FQNEAQ come from the germline V gene (reference sequence). V was cut by 6 bases and J by 7 bases, with 15 bases left in between. CDR3 sequence reads: CASSQPAANEAFF. The DNA for the CDR3 is TGTGCCAGCAGTCAACCGGCAGCTAATGAAGCTTTCTTT.

In this sample, this clonotype turned up a few times. The gene calls are TRBV21-1 and TRBJ2-5; the D segment call TRBD1 is taken from the table without a DNA check. TRBV21-1 is termed a pseudogene. This CDR3 spans 14 amino acids. CDR3 sequence: CASTPGDRAETQYF. CDR3 coding DNA: TGTGCCAGCACTCCAGGGGACAGGGCTGAGACCCAGTACTTC.

In its sample, this clonotype was seen once. Mismatch with germline at one junction end may stem from a read error. This chain links TRBV7-8 with TRBJ2-5; TRBD2 matches at 8 bases. Germline V CDR1 and CDR2: SGHVS, FQNEAQ. The CDR3 totals 15 residues. CDR3 nucleotides: TGTGCCAGCAGCTTACAGCGGGAGAGCCAAGAAACCCAGTACTTC. It codes for CASSLQRESQETQYF. Looking up the rest from reference TRBV7-8 and TRBJ2-5 gives the full variable domain: GAGVSQSPRYKVAKRGQDVALRCDPISGHVSLFWYQQALGQGPEFLTYFQNEAQLDKSGLPSDRFFAERPEGSVSTLKIQRTQQEDSAVYLCASSLQRESQETQYFGPGTRLLVL.

Comment on this clonotype: One junction end does not reproduce the germline sequence, and a read error may be involved. CDR3 nucleotide sequence: TGTGTCAGCAGTGAATTAGCCGGGGCTGGCTACACCTTC. This sequence encodes CVSSELAGAGYTF. The chain uses TRBV6-1 and TRBJ1-2; a possible D gene is TRBD1 (5 bases). The CDR3 extends over 13 amino acids. Germline V gene sequence: CDR1 MNHNS, CDR2 SASEGT.

This clonotype was recorded at least ten times. V gene TRBV11-2 combines with J gene TRBJ1-2; 7 bases are shared with TRBD1. V shed 5 bases and J 5 bases; nucleotides not matched to a gene: 5. Germline V lookup: CDR1 SGHAT, CDR2 FQNNGV. CDR3 length: 13 amino acids. The CDR3 DNA sequence: TGTGCCAGCAGCCAGGACAGGCCTTATGGCTACACCTTC. Its translation is CASSQDRPYGYTF. Full variable domain (rest looked up from reference TRBV11-2 and TRBJ1-2): EAGVAQSPRYKIIEKRQSVAFWCNPISGHATLYWYQQILGQGPKLLIQFQNNGVVDDSQLPKDRFSAERLKGVDSTLKIQPAKLEDSAVYLCASSQDRPYGYTFGSGTRLTVV.

Remarks on this clonotype: This may arise from a read error, as a much more abundant clone is one base away. The rearrangement links TRBV7-2 to TRBJ2-3, with D tentatively TRBD1 (6 bases). Per germline, CDR1 SGHTA and CDR2 FQGNSA. The CDR3 totals 14 residues. The CDR3 here is CASSWDINTDTQCF. DNA of the CDR3: TGTGCCAGCAGCTGGGACATTAACACAGATACGCAGTGTTTT.

As DNA, the CDR3 is TGTGCCAGCAGTTATACAGGGAACGCTAATGAAAAACTGTTTTTT. It encodes CASSYTGNANEKLFF. The chain links TRBV6-6 to TRBJ1-4; TRBD1 is a possible D gene (6 bases). With 3 bases removed from V and 3 bases from J, the gap between germline ends came to 11 bases. CDR3 length: 15 amino acids. Germline values: CDR1 MNHNY, CDR2 SVGAGI (reference sequence).

The CDR3 bases are TGTGCCAGCAGTTACTCGACCAGGGTAGGGTCACCCCTCCACTTT. Translating gives CASSYSTRVGSPLHF. V usage is TRBV6-5 and J usage is TRBJ1-6; possibly TRBD1 for D (5 bases). Germline V gene sequence: CDR1 MNHEY, CDR2 SVGAGI. There are 15 residues in the CDR3. The germline V and J ends were trimmed by 0 bases and 10 bases, with 13 bases remaining between them.

The rearrangement links TRBV5-1 to TRBJ1-4; a possible D gene is TRBD1 (6 bases). Germline-derived CDR1 and CDR2 are SGHRS and YFSETQ. The CDR3 runs to 15 residues. With 9 bases removed from V and 6 bases from J, the gap between germline ends came to 21 bases. The CDR3 reads CANSLAGGAYEKLFF. The CDR3 DNA is TGCGCCAATAGCTTGGCCGGGGGGGCGTATGAAAAACTGTTTTTT.

The chain combines TRBV7-2 with TRBJ2-1, with 8 bases identical to TRBD2. Germline V gives CDR1 SGHTA, CDR2 FQGNSA. CDR3 length equals 17 residues. V trimming: 4 bases; J trimming: 5 bases; junction bases outside the gene matches: 13. The CDR3 region is CASSWGLGGGENNEQFF. The CDR3 nucleotides are TGTGCCAGCAGCTGGGGACTAGGCGGGGGAGAGAACAATGAGCAGTTCTTC.

This clonotype appeared many times. The chain is built from TRBV6-5 and TRBJ1-5, with 9 bases aligning to TRBD1. The V and J ends lost 6 bases and 5 bases, in that order; junction bases with no gene match: 8. CDR1 MNHEY and CDR2 SVGAGI come from the germline V gene. This CDR3 is built from 15 residues. This CDR3 reads CASSYGTGQDQPQHF. CDR3 in DNA: TGTGCCAGCAGCTACGGGACAGGGCAGGATCAGCCCCAGCATTTT.

The rearrangement uses TRBV7-2 and TRBJ1-5, with D possibly matching TRBD1 (5 bases). The CDR3 runs to 16 residues. V was trimmed by 5 bases and J by 4 bases, leaving 18 bases between them. The germline CDR1 and CDR2 sequences are SGHTA and FQGNSA. The CDR3: CASSPRRTGVNQPQHF. The DNA for the CDR3 is TGTGCCAGCAGCCCCAGACGTACAGGTGTGAATCAGCCCCAGCATTTT.

The chain links TRBV5-1 to TRBJ2-3, with 10 bases aligning to TRBD2. V dropped 1 base and J dropped 2; count of bases not matched to a gene: 7. Germline CDR1 SGHRS, CDR2 YFSETQ. This CDR3 is 17 amino acids long. In nucleotides, the CDR3 is TGCGCCAGCAGCTTGAGCGGGGGGGCTCTGCCCACAGATACGCAGTATTTT. It codes for CASSLSGGALPTDTQYF.

The chain has TRBV11-2 and TRBJ1-2, with D hard to call. Trimming stripped 3 bases from V and 5 bases from J, with 19 bases between. CDR3 length: 16 residues. Germline CDR1 is SGHAT and CDR2 is FQNNGV. CDR3 sequence (DNA): TGTGCCAGCAGCTTTCGTTGGGCAGCCCAACCTTATGGCTACACCTTC. It yields the protein CASSFRWAAQPYGYTF. The full variable domain, rest sourced from reference TRBV11-2 and TRBJ1-2, is EAGVAQSPRYKIIEKRQSVAFWCNPISGHATLYWYQQILGQGPKLLIQFQNNGVVDDSQLPKDRFSAERLKGVDSTLKIQPAKLEDSAVYLCASSFRWAAQPYGYTFGSGTRLTVV.

The chain carries TRBV7-2 and TRBJ1-2, with D maybe TRBD1 (6 bases). The V gene's germline CDR1 is SGHTA and CDR2 FQGNSA. Deletions cut 2 bases from V and 7 bases from J, with 14 bases between. This CDR3 spans 14 amino acids. CDR3: CASSLSTGQGGYTF. CDR3 nucleotide sequence: TGTGCCAGCAGCTTAAGTACAGGGCAGGGTGGCTACACCTTC.

This clonotype was found a few times. The chain couples TRBV20-1 to TRBJ1-1; possible D gene TRBD1, 5 bases. The CDR3 has 14 amino acids. From germline, CDR1 is DFQATT and CDR2 SNEGSKA (reference sequence). Trimming pared 0 bases from V and 5 bases from J, leaving 13 bases between. CDR3 in amino acids: CSARDETGKTEAFF. DNA of the CDR3: TGCAGTGCTAGAGATGAAACAGGAAAGACTGAAGCTTTCTTT.